This record looks at one T cell receptor (beta chain) sequence and its context. The antigen this receptor binds is unknown. No much larger clone exists at a distance of one base, and base qualities are not known. Explained via the paper, the treatment or condition label denotes: in vitro stimulation with specific CMV peptide epitopes to enrich CMV-specific T cells. Sequenced using an Illumina HiSeq 1500. TCRdb reprocessed the public reads (quality trimming at Q25 with fastp, clone calling with MiXCR) and kept in-frame beta chains. Rows with one shared CDR3 protein collapse into an entry with the most common genes and DNA. The sample includes around 71,000 distinct CDR3 sequences, with 35% to 45% observed a single time. The ten largest clones add up to about 92% of the sample. Based on the germline V gene, the CDR1 and CDR2 sequences are SGHTA and FQGNSA. Reading from cysteine to phenylalanine, the CDR3 counts 13 amino acids. This entry keeps only the CDR3 DNA: 39 bases, framed from base 1. Relative to germline, V is 3 bases shorter and J is 3 bases shorter, with 9 bases between their ends.

This specimen comes from a study of T cell repertoires in cytomegalovirus infection (dated by TCRdb to between 2017 and 2020). Describing the broader study: The peptide stimulations were aimed at well-studied HLA-B-restricted epitopes as well as recently identified HLA-C-restricted CMV epitopes, whose presentation resists viral immunomodulation. Donor HLA type was relevant to the analysis, because carriage of CMV infection together with the matching HLA type was indicated by public TCR beta signatures. Results the study describes overall, beyond this receptor: In both this cohort and an independent roughly 350-donor cohort, the cumulative frequency of public TCR beta family members distinguished carriers of CMV infection plus the relevant HLA type. The ex vivo response was dominated by HLA-C-restricted CMV-specific TCR beta clonotypes, which also provided the single most frequent clonotype in two of eight donors.

The chain is made from TRBV7-2 and TRBJ2-7, with the D gene not confidently named. This TCR derives from a human donor in good health (CMV status not recorded). Some clones in this sample may be carry-over from other donors' samples. The sample here was CD8+ T cells from cultured PBMCs, taken from culture after CMV antigen stimulation. The DNA reads TGTGCCAGCAGCTTTCACAAAATCTACGAGCAGTACTTC. Its coded protein is CASSFHKIYEQYF.